This T cell receptor (beta chain) comes out of a study of identical twins. This clonotype was recorded at least ten times. A single record per CDR3 protein comes from TCRdb applying MiXCR to the 5' RACE reads. The table records 210,000 or so distinct CDR3 sequences, more than 15% of them present only once. CDR3 length: 15 residues. Germline assignment: CDR1 SEHNR and CDR2 FQNEAQ (reference sequence). Trimming stripped 0 bases from V and 8 bases from J, with 13 bases between. The sample was also linked to a second study, of T cells expressing NK-cell markers. From that second work: Among the eight sequenced donors, seven tested HCMV-seropositive and one tested seronegative.

The V and J genes are TRBV7-9 and TRBJ1-4; D gene ambiguous. Source material: CD8+ T cells sorted from blood. The clonotype comes from a woman in her late teens or twenties in good health. The chain's CDR3 is CASSLAGIVGEKLFF. CDR3 coding DNA: TGTGCCAGCAGCTTAGCAGGGATAGTGGGAGAAAAACTGTTTTTT.